The entry below describes one TCR beta chain. This entry comes from a study of CD8 T cells in Susac syndrome. The multiple sclerosis controls consisted of treatment-naive patients with relapsing-remitting disease, either stable or active. The TEMRA cells underwent FACS enrichment, while the CD8+ and CD4+ T cells underwent negative isolation. The V gene end was trimmed by 5 bases and the J gene end by 7 bases; junction bases not matched to a gene: 11. CDR3 length equals 13 residues. Germline-derived CDR1 and CDR2 are DFQATT and SNEGSKA (reference sequence). With random hexamers, roughly 0.45 to 1 ug RNA was reverse transcribed. TCRdb reprocessed the immunoSEQ multiplex PCR reads via MiXCR and lists one record per CDR3 protein. The table has roughly 150,000 distinct CDR3 sequences, 85% to 95% seen once.

The rearrangement uses TRBV20-1 and TRBJ2-7, with TRBD2 matching 7 bases. This TCR was sampled from a human donor with multiple sclerosis. Sequencing was done on a sample of CD8+ T cells from PBMCs. Written as DNA, the CDR3 is TGCAGTGCTGCGGGGGACCCAAGGCTGGAGCAGTACTTC. It codes for CSAAGDPRLEQYF.